This TCR beta chain was observed in a study of CD8+ T cells in alopecia areata. In the study overall: Tofacitinib administration to treated patients was oral, at 5 to 10 mg twice daily. Study observations and caveats: Among patients, TCR sharing was less clear than in mice, a difference possibly due in part to HLA diversity in the patient population.

Both CD4+ and CD8+ T cells were separated by sorting PBMCs. Comment on this clone: Antigen specificity is unknown.

Per the germline V gene, CDR1 is SQVTM and CDR2 is ANQGSEA. The CDR3 length is 14 residues. RNA was extracted and reverse transcribed into cDNA as the sequencing template. Measured with immunoSEQ multiplex PCR; TCRdb has only the in-frame clones, and not every one. The sample holds roughly 150,000 clones, 80% to 90% seen once. The sequences come from CD8+ T cells sorted from blood, collected at week 0. The receptor was derived from a human donor with alopecia areata. The chain has TRBV29-1 and TRBJ2-5, with TRBD2 as a possible D gene (6 bases). TRBJ2-7 explains the end of the DNA better; the J call may be wrong. CDR3 region: CSVETGDSAYEQYF. Here the CDR3 DNA reads TGCAGCGTTGAAACGGGGGACTCGGCCTACGAGCAGTACTTC.